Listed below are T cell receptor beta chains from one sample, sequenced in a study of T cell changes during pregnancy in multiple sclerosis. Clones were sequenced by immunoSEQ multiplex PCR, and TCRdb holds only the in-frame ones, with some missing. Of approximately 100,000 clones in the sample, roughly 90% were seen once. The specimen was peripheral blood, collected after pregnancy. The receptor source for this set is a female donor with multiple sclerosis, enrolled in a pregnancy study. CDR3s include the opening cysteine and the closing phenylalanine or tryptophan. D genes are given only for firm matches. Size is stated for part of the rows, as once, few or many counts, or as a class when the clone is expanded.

CDR3: CASSLLRTNEKLFF
DNA: TGTGCCAGCAGCTTGTTACGGACTAATGAAAAACTGTTTTTT
D: NA
J: TRBJ1-4
size: NA
V: TRBV5-8

CDR3: CASSFLVPQTGTSYEQYF
DNA: TGTGCCAGCAGTTTCCTCGTCCCCCAGACAGGGACCTCCTACGAGCAGTACTTC
D: TRBD1
J: TRBJ2-7
size: NA
V: TRBV27

CDR3: CASSRGTIPPTGNTIYF
DNA: TGTGCCAGTAGTAGGGGGACAATCCCACCTACGGGAAACACCATATATTTT
D: NA
J: TRBJ1-3
size: once
V: TRBV19

CDR3: CASSLPHSYEQYF
DNA: TGTGCCAGCAGCTTACCACACTCCTACGAGCAGTACTTC
D: NA
J: TRBJ2-7
size: NA
V: TRBV5-6

CDR3: CASSYIKAGGFTDTQYF
DNA: TGCGCCAGCAGCTACATAAAAGCGGGGGGGTTCACAGATACGCAGTATTTT
D: TRBD2
J: TRBJ2-3
size: NA
V: TRBV5-1

CDR3: CASSLGLVKDTQYF
DNA: TGCGCCAGCAGCTTGGGGCTAGTAAAAGATACGCAGTATTTT
D: NA
J: TRBJ2-3
size: NA
V: TRBV5-1

CDR3: CASSEARTGTIEGNTIYF
DNA: TGTGCCAGCAGTGAAGCGCGGACAGGAACAATCGAAGGAAACACCATATATTTT
D: TRBD1
J: TRBJ1-3
size: NA
V: TRBV6-1

CDR3: CASSLASYYNEQFF
DNA: TGTGCCAGTAGCCTAGCGAGCTACTACAATGAGCAGTTCTTC
D: NA
J: TRBJ2-1
size: NA
V: TRBV19

CDR3: CASSPSVGQGANTIYF
DNA: TGTGCCAGCAGCCCGTCGGTAGGACAGGGGGCGAACACCATATATTTT
D: TRBD1
J: TRBJ1-3
size: NA
V: TRBV5-5

CDR3: CASSTFTGAGRDSPLHF
DNA: TGTGCCAGCAGCACCTTCACAGGGGCCGGTCGAGATTCACCCCTCCACTTT
D: TRBD1
J: TRBJ1-6
size: once
V: TRBV11-2

CDR3: CASSQGTGGSGYTF
DNA: TGTGCCAGCAGCCAAGGGACAGGGGGCTCTGGCTACACCTTC
D: TRBD1
J: TRBJ1-2
size: few
V: TRBV14

CDR3: CASSLRRVLNTEAFF
DNA: TGTGCCAGCAGTCTTCGGCGGGTATTGAACACTGAAGCTTTCTTT
D: NA
J: TRBJ1-1
size: NA
V: TRBV27

CDR3: CASSQDSQGLSNEQFF
DNA: TGCGCCAGCAGCCAAGACTCTCAGGGTCTCTCCAATGAGCAGTTCTTC
D: NA
J: TRBJ2-1
size: NA
V: TRBV4-1

CDR3: CASSTDSSGGSPQHF
DNA: TGTGCCAGCAGTACGGACAGTTCGGGGGGATCGCCCCAGCATTTT
D: NA
J: TRBJ1-5
size: NA
V: TRBV2

CDR3: CASTLREGTIYF
DNA: TGTGCCAGCACTCTACGTGAGGGCACCATATATTTT
D: NA
J: TRBJ1-3
size: NA
V: TRBV6-1

CDR3: CASSESRGGINEQFF
DNA: TGTGCCAGCAGTGAATCTCGGGGGGGGATCAATGAGCAGTTCTTC
D: TRBD2
J: TRBJ2-1
size: NA
V: TRBV6-4

CDR3: CASRLAGVQETQYF
DNA: TGTGCCAGCAGACTAGCGGGAGTCCAAGAGACCCAGTACTTC
D: TRBD2
J: TRBJ2-5
size: NA
V: TRBV2

CDR3: CASSARRPIDSEQYF
DNA: TGTGCCAGCAGTGCTAGGAGGCCTATTGACTCCGAGCAGTACTTC
D: NA
J: TRBJ2-7
size: NA
V: TRBV6-1

CDR3: CASSLGSGRGFPTNEKLFF
DNA: TGCGCCAGCAGCTTGGGGTCGGGCAGGGGCTTTCCAACTAATGAAAAACTGTTTTTT
D: NA
J: TRBJ1-4
size: NA
V: TRBV5-1

CDR3: CASSPTGDGELFF
DNA: TGTGCCAGCAGCCCGACGGGGGACGGGGAGCTGTTTTTT
D: NA
J: TRBJ2-2
size: NA
V: TRBV9

CDR3: CATSGQSVITEAFF
DNA: TGTGCCACCAGCGGACAGTCGGTTATCACTGAAGCTTTCTTT
D: NA
J: TRBJ1-1
size: NA
V: TRBV15

CDR3: CSVGGDRGNEQYF
DNA: TGCAGCGTTGGTGGGGACAGGGGCAACGAGCAGTACTTC
D: TRBD1
J: TRBJ2-7
size: NA
V: TRBV29-1

CDR3: CASSQGASGGPSTDTQYF
DNA: TGTGCCAGCAGCCAAGGTGCTAGCGGGGGCCCTAGCACAGATACGCAGTATTTT
D: TRBD2
J: TRBJ2-3
size: NA
V: TRBV4-2

CDR3: CASSERLASHNEQFF
DNA: TGTGCCAGCAGTGAACGGCTAGCGAGCCACAATGAGCAGTTCTTC
D: NA
J: TRBJ2-1
size: NA
V: TRBV2

CDR3: CASSPDRMRQFF
DNA: TGTGCCAGTAGTCCCGACAGGATGCGGCAGTTCTTC
D: NA
J: TRBJ2-1
size: NA
V: TRBV19

CDR3: CAWSVLSSTDTQYF
DNA: TGTGCCTGGAGTGTTCTCTCTAGCACAGATACGCAGTATTTT
D: NA
J: TRBJ2-3
size: NA
V: TRBV30

CDR3: CASSLGQANTDTQYF
DNA: TGTGCCAGCAGCCTGGGACAGGCGAACACAGATACGCAGTATTTT
D: TRBD1
J: TRBJ2-3
size: NA
V: TRBV6-1

CDR3: CASSLGTGDQETQYF
DNA: TGTGCCAGCAGCTTAGGAACAGGGGACCAAGAGACCCAGTACTTC
D: TRBD1
J: TRBJ2-5
size: NA
V: TRBV7-9

CDR3: CASSVAGDGGQYF
DNA: TGTGCCAGCAGCGTAGCAGGGGATGGTGGGCAGTACTTC
D: NA
J: TRBJ2-7
size: NA
V: TRBV9

CDR3: CASSQDEVIDGYTF
DNA: TGCGCCAGCAGCCAAGACGAGGTAATCGATGGCTACACCTTC
D: NA
J: TRBJ1-2
size: NA
V: TRBV4-1

CDR3: CASSTRGGTGDWKTQYF
DNA: TGTGCCAGCAGCACCCGAGGCGGGACTGGGGATTGGAAGACCCAGTACTTC
D: NA
J: TRBJ2-5
size: NA
V: TRBV9

CDR3: CAWSVQTLVTEAFF
DNA: TGTGCCTGGAGTGTACAAACCCTCGTGACTGAAGCTTTCTTT
D: NA
J: TRBJ1-1
size: NA
V: TRBV30

CDR3: CASSPQGLQPQHF
DNA: TGTGCCAGCAGTCCACAGGGGCTTCAGCCCCAGCATTTT
D: TRBD1
J: TRBJ1-5
size: NA
V: TRBV6-1

CDR3: CASSSQGSYQPQHF
DNA: TGTGCCAGCAGTTCCCAGGGGTCCTACCAGCCCCAGCATTTT
D: NA
J: TRBJ1-5
size: NA
V: TRBV28

CDR3: CASSPGMNTEAFF
DNA: TGTGCCAGCAGCCCCGGTATGAACACTGAAGCTTTCTTT
D: NA
J: TRBJ1-1
size: once
V: TRBV2

CDR3: CASSLGTGGSNQPQHF
DNA: TGTGCCAGCAGCTTAGGAACAGGGGGTAGCAATCAGCCCCAGCATTTT
D: TRBD1
J: TRBJ1-5
size: NA
V: TRBV7-8

CDR3: CASSVGGAGQPQHF
DNA: TGTGCCAGCAGCGTAGGTGGGGCCGGGCAGCCCCAGCATTTT
D: NA
J: TRBJ1-5
size: once
V: TRBV9

CDR3: CASSLGIAGSLNEQYF
DNA: TGTGCCAGCAGCTTGGGGATTGCGGGGAGTCTCAACGAGCAGTACTTC
D: NA
J: TRBJ2-7
size: NA
V: TRBV5-8

CDR3: CASSLPTETQYF
DNA: TGTGCCAGCAGCTTGCCTACGGAGACCCAGTACTTC
D: NA
J: TRBJ2-5
size: once
V: TRBV11-2

CDR3: CASSSALAGGRSYEQYF
DNA: TGTGCCAGCAGCTCGGCTCTAGCGGGGGGTCGCTCCTACGAGCAGTACTTC
D: TRBD2
J: TRBJ2-7
size: once
V: TRBV7-2